This T cell receptor (beta chain) was captured in a study of early stage breast cancer tumors. Whole-study results and caveats: Compared with adjacent normal breast, tumors showed around 2.5-fold denser, more clonal T cells.

The germline V gene has CDR1 MNHNS and CDR2 SASEGT. The CDR3 totals 16 residues. The V end lost 0 bases, the J end lost 5 bases, and 13 bases lay between the germline ends. This clone came up a few times. Its antigen remains unidentified. Blood replicates held 0.5 ug DNA, tumor or normal breast about 1.5 ug, two each. The table came from immunoSEQ multiplex PCR; TCRdb's copy has only in-frame clones and leaves some out. The table has about 72,000 clones, approximately 79% seen once; the top ten hold 3.5%. The sample consisted of blood. This TCR was recovered from a person in their sixties or seventies with breast cancer. This sequence joins TRBV6-1 and TRBJ1-4, with TRBD1 as a possible D gene (5 bases). The CDR3 loop is CASSEASGLGNEKLFF. The CDR3 DNA is TGTGCCAGCAGTGAAGCATCAGGGTTAGGGAATGAAAAACTGTTTTTT.